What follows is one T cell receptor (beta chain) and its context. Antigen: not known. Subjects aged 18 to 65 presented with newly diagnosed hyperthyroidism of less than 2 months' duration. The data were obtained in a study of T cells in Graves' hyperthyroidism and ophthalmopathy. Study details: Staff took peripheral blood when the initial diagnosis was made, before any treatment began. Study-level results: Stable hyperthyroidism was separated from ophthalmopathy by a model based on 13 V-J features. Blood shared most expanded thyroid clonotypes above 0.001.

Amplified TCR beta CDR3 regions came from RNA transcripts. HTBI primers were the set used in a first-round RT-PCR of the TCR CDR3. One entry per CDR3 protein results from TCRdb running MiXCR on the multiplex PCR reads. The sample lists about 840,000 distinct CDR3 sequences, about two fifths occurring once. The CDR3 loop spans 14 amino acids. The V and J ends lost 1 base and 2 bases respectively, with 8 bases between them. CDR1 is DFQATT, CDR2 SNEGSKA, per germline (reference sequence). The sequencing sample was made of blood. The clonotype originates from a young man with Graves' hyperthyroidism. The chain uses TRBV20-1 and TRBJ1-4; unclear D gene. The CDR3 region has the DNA TGCAGTGCTAGAGCCCCGTCGACTAATGAAAAACTGTTTTTT. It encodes CSARAPSTNEKLFF.